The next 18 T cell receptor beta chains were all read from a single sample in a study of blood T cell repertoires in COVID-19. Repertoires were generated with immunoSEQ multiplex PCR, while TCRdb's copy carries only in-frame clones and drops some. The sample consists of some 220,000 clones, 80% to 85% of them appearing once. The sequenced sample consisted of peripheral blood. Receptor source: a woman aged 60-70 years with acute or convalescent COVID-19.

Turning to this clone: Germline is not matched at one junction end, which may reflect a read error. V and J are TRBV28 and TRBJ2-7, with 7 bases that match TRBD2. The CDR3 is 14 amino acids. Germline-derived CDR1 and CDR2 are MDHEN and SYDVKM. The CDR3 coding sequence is TGTGCCAGCAGTCCCGGGACTATCGGATACGGGCAGTACTTC. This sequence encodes CASSPGTIGYGQYF. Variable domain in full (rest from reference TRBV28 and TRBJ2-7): DVKVTQSSRYLVKRTGEKVFLECVQDMDHENMFWYRQDPGLGLRLIYFSYDVKMKEKGDIPEGYSVSREKKERFSLILESASTNQTSMYLCASSPGTIGYGQYFGPGTRLTVT.

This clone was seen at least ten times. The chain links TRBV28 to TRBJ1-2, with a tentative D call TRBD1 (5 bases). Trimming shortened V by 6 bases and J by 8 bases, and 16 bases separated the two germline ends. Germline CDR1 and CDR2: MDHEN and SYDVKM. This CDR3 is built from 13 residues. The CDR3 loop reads CASSPPPRGGYTF. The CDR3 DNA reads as TGTGCCAGCAGCCCCCCTCCTCGGGGGGGCTACACCTTC.

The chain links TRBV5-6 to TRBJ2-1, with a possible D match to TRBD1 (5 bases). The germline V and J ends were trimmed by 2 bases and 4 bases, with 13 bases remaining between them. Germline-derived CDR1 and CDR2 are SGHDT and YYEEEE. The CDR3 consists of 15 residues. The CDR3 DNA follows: TGTGCCAGCAGCTTCAGTGCAGGGCTATACAATGAGCAGTTCTTC. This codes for CASSFSAGLYNEQFF.

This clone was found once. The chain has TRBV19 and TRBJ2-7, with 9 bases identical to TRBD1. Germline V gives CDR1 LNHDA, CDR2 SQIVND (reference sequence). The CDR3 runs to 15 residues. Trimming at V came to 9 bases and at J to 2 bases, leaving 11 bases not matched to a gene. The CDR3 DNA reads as TGTGCCAGCGGGACAGGGATTAAGCCCACCTACGAGCAGTACTTC. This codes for CASGTGIKPTYEQYF.

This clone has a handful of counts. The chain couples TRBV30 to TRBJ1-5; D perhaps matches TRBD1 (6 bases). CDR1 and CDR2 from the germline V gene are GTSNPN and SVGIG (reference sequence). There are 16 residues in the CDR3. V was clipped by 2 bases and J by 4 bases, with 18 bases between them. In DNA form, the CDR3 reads TGTGCCTGGAGTTTTAACGGGGGGCTGGGGAATCAGCCCCAGCATTTT. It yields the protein CAWSFNGGLGNQPQHF.

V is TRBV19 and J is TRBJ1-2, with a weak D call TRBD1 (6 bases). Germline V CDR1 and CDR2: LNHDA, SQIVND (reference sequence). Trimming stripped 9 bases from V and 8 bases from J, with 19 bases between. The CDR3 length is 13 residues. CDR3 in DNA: TGTGCCAGCCCACCAGGGGCCGGCGGAGGCTACACCTTC. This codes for CASPPGAGGGYTF.

This chain's CDR3 is CAWSVSDNYGYTF. The CDR3 DNA reads TGTGCCTGGAGTGTTTCAGATAACTATGGCTACACCTTC. J is TRBJ1-2 and V is TRBV30; D remains unclear. Germline CDR1 GTSNPN, CDR2 SVGIG (reference sequence). This CDR3 contains 13 residues. Trimming took 0 bases from V and 1 from J, leaving 6 bases between them. The full variable domain, its missing parts supplied by reference TRBV30 and TRBJ1-2, is SQTIHQWPATLVQPVGSPLSLECTVEGTSNPNLYWYRQAAGRGLQLLFYSVGIGQISSEVPQNLSASRPQDRQFILSSKKLLLSDSGFYLCAWSVSDNYGYTFGSGTRLTVV.

Here the CDR3 reads CAWRKTGANTEAFF. CDR3 DNA: TGTGCCTGGAGAAAGACAGGGGCGAACACTGAAGCTTTCTTT. The chain combines TRBV30 with TRBJ1-1, with TRBD1 matching over 8 bases. This CDR3 spans 14 amino acids. The germline V gene has CDR1 GTSNPN and CDR2 SVGIG (reference sequence). Trimming took 3 bases from V and 1 from J; bases not matched to a gene: 4.

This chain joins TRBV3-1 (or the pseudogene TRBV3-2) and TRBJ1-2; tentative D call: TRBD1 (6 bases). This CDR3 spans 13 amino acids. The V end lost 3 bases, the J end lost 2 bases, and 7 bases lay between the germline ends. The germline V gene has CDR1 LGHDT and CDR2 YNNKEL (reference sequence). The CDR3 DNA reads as TGTGCCAGCAGCCACGGACAGAACTATGGCTACACCTTC. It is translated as CASSHGQNYGYTF.

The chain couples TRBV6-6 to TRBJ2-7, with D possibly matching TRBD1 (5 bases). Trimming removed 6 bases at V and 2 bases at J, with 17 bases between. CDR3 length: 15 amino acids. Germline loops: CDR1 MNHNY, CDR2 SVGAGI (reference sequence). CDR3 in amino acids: CASSPAGQGAYEQYF. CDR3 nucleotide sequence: TGTGCCAGCAGCCCCGCCGGGCAAGGGGCCTACGAGCAGTACTTC.

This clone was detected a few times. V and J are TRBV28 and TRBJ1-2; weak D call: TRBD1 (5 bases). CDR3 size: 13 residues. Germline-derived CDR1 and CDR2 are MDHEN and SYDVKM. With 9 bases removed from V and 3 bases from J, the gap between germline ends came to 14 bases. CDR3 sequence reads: CASGEGADYGYTF. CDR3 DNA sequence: TGTGCCAGTGGTGAAGGGGCCGACTATGGCTACACCTTC.

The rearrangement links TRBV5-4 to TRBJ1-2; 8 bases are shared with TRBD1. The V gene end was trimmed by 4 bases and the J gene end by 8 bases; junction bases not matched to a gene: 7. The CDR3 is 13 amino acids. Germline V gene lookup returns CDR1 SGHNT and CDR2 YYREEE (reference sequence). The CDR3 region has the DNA TGTGCCAGCAGCCAACGGACAGGGCACGGCTACACCTTC. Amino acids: CASSQRTGHGYTF.

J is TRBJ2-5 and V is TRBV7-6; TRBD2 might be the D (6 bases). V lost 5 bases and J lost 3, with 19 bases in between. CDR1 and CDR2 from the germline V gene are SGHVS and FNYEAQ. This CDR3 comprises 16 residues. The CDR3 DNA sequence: TGTGCCAGCAGCCGGACTATCGGGACGGGGAAAGAGACCCAGTACTTC. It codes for CASSRTIGTGKETQYF.

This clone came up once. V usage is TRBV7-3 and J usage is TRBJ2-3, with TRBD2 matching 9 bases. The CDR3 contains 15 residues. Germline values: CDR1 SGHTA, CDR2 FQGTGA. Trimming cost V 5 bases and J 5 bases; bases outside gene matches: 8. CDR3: CASSRAGGTVDTQYF. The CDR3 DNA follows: TGTGCCAGCAGCCGAGCGGGGGGCACAGTAGATACGCAGTATTTT.

The CDR3 loop reads CASRRLGQNNSPLHF. The CDR3 DNA sequence: TGTGCCAGCAGAAGACTTGGACAGAATAATTCACCCCTCCACTTT. The chain joins TRBV6-5 to TRBJ1-6; maybe TRBD1 (6 bases). From germline, CDR1 is MNHEY and CDR2 SVGAGI. The V gene lost 6 bases and the J gene lost 5 bases, with 14 bases spanning the gap. The CDR3 has 15 residues.

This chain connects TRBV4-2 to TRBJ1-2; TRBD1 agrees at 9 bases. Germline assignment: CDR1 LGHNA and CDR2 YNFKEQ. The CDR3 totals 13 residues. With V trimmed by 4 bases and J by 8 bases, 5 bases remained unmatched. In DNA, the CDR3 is TGTGCCAGCAGCCCAGCACAGGGGGCGGGCTACACCTTC. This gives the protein CASSPAQGAGYTF.

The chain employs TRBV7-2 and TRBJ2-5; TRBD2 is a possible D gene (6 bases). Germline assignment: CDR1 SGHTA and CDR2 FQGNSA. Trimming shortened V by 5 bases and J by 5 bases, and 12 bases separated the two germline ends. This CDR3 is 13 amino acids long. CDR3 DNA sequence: TGTGCCAGCAGCACGGGAAGCGGGGAGACCCAGTACTTC. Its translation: CASSTGSGETQYF.

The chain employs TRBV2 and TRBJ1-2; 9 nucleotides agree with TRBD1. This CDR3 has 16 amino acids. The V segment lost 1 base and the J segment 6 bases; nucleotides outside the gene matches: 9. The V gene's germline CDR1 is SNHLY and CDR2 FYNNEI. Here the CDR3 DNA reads TGTGCCAGCAGTGAAGGGACAGGGGCGGTACTGGATGGCTACACCTTC. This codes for CASSEGTGAVLDGYTF.